The 19 T cell receptor beta chains below come from one sample, sequenced in a study of beta chain features in type 1 diabetes. Notes on the study in general: Shorter TCRB CDR3s, moderately but significantly so, were found in Type 1 diabetes patients in all four CD4+ subsets.

The authors reverse transcribed all of the isolated RNA, so sequencing captured expressed TCRB transcripts. Method: immunoSEQ multiplex PCR; TCRdb's copy keeps in-frame clones and lacks some. The repertoire holds more than 550,000 clones, with about an eighth as singletons. Their antigen targets remain unknown. Sequenced sample: naive CD4+ T cells from blood. The source is a young man with type 1 diabetes.

This clone was counted a few times. The rearrangement joins TRBV7-2 to TRBJ2-3; D ambiguous. Trimming removed 1 base at V and 4 bases at J, with 12 bases between. Germline-derived CDR1 and CDR2 are SGHTA and FQGNSA. This CDR3 has 15 residues. CDR3 DNA sequence: TGTGCCAGCAGCTTAGGGCTAGAAAGATCAGATACGCAGTATTTT. Its protein is CASSLGLERSDTQYF.

The chain uses TRBV7-3 and TRBJ2-3, with 7 bases fitting TRBD2. J gave up 5 bases and V 1 base, and 6 bases lay outside the gene matches. The CDR3 extends over 15 amino acids. Germline V gives CDR1 SGHTA, CDR2 FQGTGA. The CDR3 nucleotides read TGTGCCAGCAGCTTAAATGCGGGGGAAGGAGATACGCAGTATTTT. This codes for CASSLNAGEGDTQYF. Drawing the rest from reference TRBV7-3 and TRBJ2-3, the complete variable domain is GAGVSQTPSNKVTEKGKYVELRCDPISGHTALYWYRQSLGQGPEFLIYFQGTGAADDSGLPNDRFFAVRPEGSVSTLKIQRTERGDSAVYLCASSLNAGEGDTQYFGPGTRLTVL.

This clone was seen a handful of times. V is TRBV14 and J is TRBJ2-7; 8 bases map to TRBD2. Germline V gene data show CDR1 as SGHDN and CDR2 as FVKESK. The CDR3 is 15 residues long. The V segment lost 4 bases and the J segment 3 bases; nucleotides outside the gene matches: 8. The CDR3 region is CASSPIGGGSYEQYF. The CDR3 DNA reads as TGTGCCAGCAGCCCCATCGGGGGGGGCAGCTACGAGCAGTACTTC.

This clone has a handful of counts. This rearrangement joins TRBV2 to TRBJ1-2; no definite D call. The CDR3 extends over 14 amino acids. V lost 3 bases to trimming and J lost 7 bases, with 15 bases between them. Germline V gene data show CDR1 as SNHLY and CDR2 as FYNNEI. CDR3 protein: CASSDQRLLGGYTF. CDR3 DNA: TGTGCCAGCAGTGACCAACGCCTTCTAGGTGGCTACACCTTC.

This clone was observed a few times. This specimen includes other DNA sequences encoding the same CDR3. The chain links TRBV7-2 to TRBJ1-5; D is unclear. The CDR3 extends over 14 amino acids. The germline gives CDR1 SGHTA, CDR2 FQGNSA. The V and J ends lost 5 bases and 1 base respectively, with 9 bases between them. Written as DNA, the CDR3 is TGTGCCAGCAGCCCCGGTGGAAGCAATCAGCCCCAGCATTTT. As protein: CASSPGGSNQPQHF.

The chain joins TRBV15 to TRBJ1-1; D ambiguous. Germline V gene sequence: CDR1 LNHNV, CDR2 YYDKDF (reference sequence). Trimming removed 1 base from V and 2 bases from J, with 2 bases in between. This CDR3 has 12 residues. Written as DNA, the CDR3 is TGTGCCACCAGCAGAGGCAACACTGAAGCTTTCTTT. Translated, it gives CATSRGNTEAFF.

This sequence joins TRBV28 and TRBJ1-2; D uncertain. CDR3 length: 15 amino acids. CDR1 is MDHEN, CDR2 SYDVKM, per germline. Trimming removed 5 bases at V and 5 bases at J, with 18 bases between. This CDR3 is CASSGGTLGGYGYTF. The CDR3 nucleotides read TGTGCCAGCAGTGGCGGCACCTTGGGCGGGTATGGCTACACCTTC.

This clone was detected a few times. The chain is built from TRBV30 and TRBJ1-4, with TRBD1 identical over 10 bases. This CDR3 is built from 17 residues. V shed 0 bases and J 1 base; nucleotides not matched to a gene: 5. Germline CDR1 is GTSNPN and CDR2 is SVGIG (reference sequence). The CDR3: CAWSVQRDRGTNEKLFF. The CDR3 DNA sequence: TGTGCCTGGAGTGTACAAAGGGACAGGGGAACTAATGAAAAACTGTTTTTT.

This clone occurred a few times. The rearrangement joins TRBV4-3 to TRBJ1-1; D is ambiguous. Between the trimmed V and J ends, which lost 1 base and 10 bases, there was a span of 10 bases. This CDR3 comprises 12 residues. Germline CDR1 is LGHNA and CDR2 is YSLEER. CDR3 in DNA: TGCGCCAGCAGCCAAGTTGCCGGTCGAGCTTTCTTT. Translating it yields CASSQVAGRAFF.

This chain uses TRBV7-2 with TRBJ1-4; D gene ambiguous. With 3 bases removed from V and 4 bases from J, the gap between germline ends came to 9 bases. Germline loops: CDR1 SGHTA, CDR2 FQGNSA. The CDR3 covers 14 residues. The CDR3 spells CASSFNTVNEKLFF. Written as DNA, the CDR3 is TGTGCCAGCAGCTTTAATACAGTTAATGAAAAACTGTTTTTT.

This sequence joins TRBV7-9 and TRBJ1-4, with TRBD1 identical over 7 bases. The CDR3 covers 15 residues. CDR1 and CDR2 from the germline V gene are SEHNR and FQNEAQ (reference sequence). V shed 7 bases, J shed 2 bases, and the junction held 7 bases outside the gene matches. DNA for the CDR3: TGTGCCAGCACCCTGATGACAGGGACTAATGAAAAACTGTTTTTT. This encodes CASTLMTGTNEKLFF.

The J gene is TRBJ1-1, the V gene TRBV7-2; D is unclear. The germline gives CDR1 SGHTA, CDR2 FQGNSA. Trimming removed 5 bases from V and 0 bases from J, with 13 bases in between. There are 15 residues in the CDR3. CDR3 nucleotide sequence: TGTGCCAGCAGCCCTAATGGACGGTTGAACACTGAAGCTTTCTTT. Its protein is CASSPNGRLNTEAFF.

This clone was observed a few times. The chain recombines TRBV27 with TRBJ2-5; D is unclear. CDR1 is MNHEY and CDR2 is SMNVEV in the germline V gene (reference sequence). This CDR3 is 14 amino acids long. Trimming shortened V by 2 bases and J by 3 bases, and 10 bases separated the two germline ends. CDR3 region: CASSLQRPEETQYF. For the CDR3, the DNA is TGTGCCAGCAGTTTACAACGGCCAGAAGAGACCCAGTACTTC.

V gene TRBV7-3 combines with J gene TRBJ1-2, with D unclear. CDR1 is SGHTA, CDR2 FQGTGA, per germline. The V end was cut by 5 bases, the J end by 1 base, with 14 bases between. The length of the CDR3 is 15 residues. This chain's CDR3 is CASSLVEGINYGYTF. The CDR3 DNA is TGTGCCAGCAGCCTGGTCGAAGGGATTAACTATGGCTACACCTTC.

This clone appeared a few times. The chain uses TRBV23-1 and TRBJ2-7; 7 bases are shared with TRBD1. TRBV23-1 is treated as an ORF (open reading frame) with a function not yet certain. With 6 bases clipped from V and 3 bases from J, the junction kept 8 bases outside the gene matches. The CDR3 consists of 14 residues. The CDR3 DNA reads TGCGCCAGCAGCCCTGACAGGGCCTTCTACGAGCAGTACTTC. Encoded protein: CASSPDRAFYEQYF.

This clone was detected a few times. This chain links TRBV30 with TRBJ1-2, with D perhaps matching TRBD1 (5 bases). CDR1 and CDR2 from the germline V gene are GTSNPN and SVGIG (reference sequence). The CDR3 is 16 amino acids. Trimming shortened V by 0 bases and J by 4 bases, and 18 bases separated the two germline ends. CDR3 nucleotide sequence: TGTGCCTGGAGTGTACGCGGAGGGGAGAGGGGCTATGGCTACACCTTC. It is translated as CAWSVRGGERGYGYTF. Variable domain in full (rest from reference TRBV30 and TRBJ1-2): SQTIHQWPATLVQPVGSPLSLECTVEGTSNPNLYWYRQAAGRGLQLLFYSVGIGQISSEVPQNLSASRPQDRQFILSSKKLLLSDSGFYLCAWSVRGGERGYGYTFGSGTRLTVV.

With respect to this clone: In the same sample, other DNA sequences code for this CDR3. CDR3 bases: TGTGCCTGGTTAGGGGAAAAACTGTTTTTT. This sequence encodes CAWLGEKLFF. The rearrangement uses TRBV30 and TRBJ1-4, with D hard to call. Per germline, CDR1 GTSNPN and CDR2 SVGIG (reference sequence). CDR3 length: 10 amino acids. V gave up 5 bases and J gave up 8 bases, with 6 bases separating them. The variable domain in full, with the rest retrieved from reference TRBV30 and TRBJ1-4, is SQTIHQWPATLVQPVGSPLSLECTVEGTSNPNLYWYRQAAGRGLQLLFYSVGIGQISSEVPQNLSASRPQDRQFILSSKKLLLSDSGFYLCAWLGEKLFFGSGTQLSVL.

The chain has TRBV11-1 and TRBJ2-2, with D possibly being TRBD2 (5 bases). V was clipped by 4 bases and J by 1 base, with 13 bases between them. The CDR3 loop spans 16 amino acids. In germline, CDR1 is SGHAT, CDR2 FQDESV (reference sequence). The CDR3 spells CASSSKGGQNTGELFF. CDR3 in DNA: TGTGCCAGCAGCTCCAAGGGCGGGCAGAACACCGGGGAGCTGTTTTTT.

This clone was found a few times. The chain recombines TRBV9 with TRBJ1-2; D is perhaps TRBD1 (5 bases). Germline CDR1 SGDLS, CDR2 YYNGEE. The CDR3 runs to 16 residues. Trimming took 0 bases from V and 5 from J, leaving 17 bases between them. Here the CDR3 DNA reads TGTGCCAGCAGCGTAGCTGTGGGGGTTGGACTTTATGGCTACACCTTC. Protein: CASSVAVGVGLYGYTF.